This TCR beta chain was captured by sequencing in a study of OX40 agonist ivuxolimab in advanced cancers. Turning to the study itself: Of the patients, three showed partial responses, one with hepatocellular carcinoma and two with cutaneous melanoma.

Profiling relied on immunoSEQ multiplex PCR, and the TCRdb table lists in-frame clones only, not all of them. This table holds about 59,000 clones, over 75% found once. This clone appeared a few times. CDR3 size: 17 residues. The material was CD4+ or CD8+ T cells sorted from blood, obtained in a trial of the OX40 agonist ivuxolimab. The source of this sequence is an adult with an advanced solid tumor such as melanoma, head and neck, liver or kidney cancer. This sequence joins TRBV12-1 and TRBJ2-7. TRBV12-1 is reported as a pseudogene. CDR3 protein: CASSFGAYRGPAYEQYF. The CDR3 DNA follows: TGTGCCAGCAGCTTTGGCGCCTATCGGGGGCCCGCCTACGAGCAGTACTTC.